A selection of T cell receptor beta chains follows, all from one sample in a study of CD4 T cells in relation to SARS-CoV-2 and coronaviruses. Their antigens remain unidentified. Using immunoSEQ multiplex PCR, the repertoire was profiled, and TCRdb retains in-frame clones only, with some absent. The sample shows roughly 17,000 clones, about 72% of them seen only once. The sample comprised CD4+ T cells from PBMCs, cultured in vitro. The source of these receptors is a human donor in good health. The CDR3 runs from the conserved cysteine through the conserved F or W. The D gene is left open where the match is weak. Clone size, where shown, is once, few, many, or a class for clones that have expanded.

D gene	clone size	V gene	CDR3 length	J gene	CDR3 DNA	CDR3 protein
.	.	TRBV30	11	TRBJ2-5	TGTGCCTGGAGTAACCAAGAGACCCAGTACTTC	CAWSNQETQYF
.	.	TRBV19	14	TRBJ2-7	TGTGCCAGTAGTGACTCGACAGGATCCTACGAGCAGTACTTC	CASSDSTGSYEQYF
TRBD1	.	TRBV27	14	TRBJ1-2	TGTGCCAGCAGGCCAATCGGACAGGGTTATGGCTACACCTTC	CASRPIGQGYGYTF
.	once	TRBV4-1	15	TRBJ2-5	TGCGCCAGCAGCCACGCGGGACAGCTCCAAGAGACCCAGTACTTC	CASSHAGQLQETQYF
TRBD1	.	TRBV5-4	15	TRBJ2-2	TGTGCCAGCCAACAGAACAGGGGCAACACCGGGGAGCTGTTTTTT	CASQQNRGNTGELFF
.	.	TRBV21-1	15	TRBJ2-2	TGTGCCAGCAGCAGACCTCAGGGATACACCGGGGAGCTGTTTTTT	CASSRPQGYTGELFF
.	.	TRBV6-5	14	TRBJ2-7	TGTGCCAGCAGCAAGAACGGGGGTTCCTACGAGCAGTACTTC	CASSKNGGSYEQYF
.	.	TRBV5-6	14	TRBJ1-4	TGTGCCAGCAGCTTGTTACAGGCGAATGAAAAACTGTTTTTT	CASSLLQANEKLFF
.	.	TRBV10-2	12	TRBJ1-3	TGCGCCAGCAGTGTCTCTGGAAACACCATATATTTT	CASSVSGNTIYF
.	.	TRBV19	15	TRBJ1-1	TGTGCCAGTAGTATGGCCATGGGGGGGGTCACTGAAGCTTTCTTT	CASSMAMGGVTEAFF
.	.	TRBV7-2	14	TRBJ2-1	TGTGCCAGCAGCTTAGAGGCCACCGCTTGGGAGCAGTTCTTC	CASSLEATAWEQFF
TRBD1	few	TRBV28	15	TRBJ2-3	TGTGCCAGCAGTCCGGACAGGCGCAGCACAGATACGCAGTATTTT	CASSPDRRSTDTQYF
.	.	TRBV3-1/TRBV3-2	14	TRBJ2-7	TGTGCCAGCAGCCAAGAGGCTGGCGCCTACGAGCAGTACTTC	CASSQEAGAYEQYF
.	.	TRBV5-1	18	TRBJ2-6	TGCGCCAGCAGTAAGGCTCCGGGACGGCTCTCTGGGGCCAACGTCCTGACTTTC	CASSKAPGRLSGANVLTF
.	.	TRBV30	17	TRBJ1-6	TGTGCCTGGAGTGTAGGGGCGAGGGGGGCGGATAATTCACCCCTCCACTTT	CAWSVGARGADNSPLHF
.	.	TRBV28	15	TRBJ2-5	TGTGCCAGCAGCCTTCGGGCAGGGTATGGCGAGACCCAGTACTTC	CASSLRAGYGETQYF
.	.	TRBV2	13	TRBJ2-7	TGTGCCAGCACCCCAGCGGGCACGAATATGGGGTACTTC	CASTPAGTNMGYF
.	.	TRBV5-1	16	TRBJ2-6	TGCGCCAGCAGCAGGGACGGGGGCTCTGGGGCCAACGTCCTGACTTTC	CASSRDGGSGANVLTF
.	.	TRBV19	12	TRBJ2-1	TGTGCCAGTAGTATAGAGTGGACTTCTCAGTTCTTC	CASSIEWTSQFF
TRBD1	few	TRBV7-3	13	TRBJ2-7	TGTGCCAGCAGCCTGGACAGGGAGAACGAGCAGTACTTC	CASSLDRENEQYF
.	once	TRBV12-3/TRBV12-4	13	TRBJ2-1	TGTGCCAGCAGTCCGCATACAGGGAATGAGCAGTTCTTC	CASSPHTGNEQFF
TRBD2	.	TRBV25-1	17	TRBJ2-1	TGTGCCAGCAGTGAATCGTTCAGGCTAGCGGGGTCCAATGAGCAGTTCTTC	CASSESFRLAGSNEQFF
.	.	TRBV19	14	TRBJ1-2	TGTGCCAGTAGTACTGGGGAGGGACGCTATGGCTACACCTTC	CASSTGEGRYGYTF
.	.	TRBV7-9	12	TRBJ1-2	TGTGCCCTTACTCCAGGGGACTATGGCTACACCTTC	CALTPGDYGYTF
.	.	TRBV3-1/TRBV3-2	14	TRBJ1-1	TGTGCCACCTCTCCGGAGAGAATGAACACTGAAGCTTTCTTT	CATSPERMNTEAFF
TRBD1	few	TRBV5-1	15	TRBJ1-2	TGCGCCAGCAGCCAGGGGGGGGCGTGGAACTATGGCTACACCTTC	CASSQGGAWNYGYTF
.	.	TRBV18	13	TRBJ2-7	TGTGCCAGCTCACCATCTGAACCTGGCGAGCAGTACTTC	CASSPSEPGEQYF
.	.	TRBV3-1/TRBV3-2	12	TRBJ2-7	TGTGCCAGCAGCCACCCTCTAGGGGAGCAGTACTTC	CASSHPLGEQYF
.	few	TRBV7-2	13	TRBJ2-5	TGTGCCAGCAGCTTAGTGGTACAAGAGACCCAGTACTTC	CASSLVVQETQYF
.	.	TRBV10-3	13	TRBJ1-3	TGTGCCATCAGTGAGGGGTCAATGGGGGAAATATATTTT	CAISEGSMGEIYF
.	few	TRBV5-1	15	TRBJ1-4	TGCGCCAGCAAAATCCAAGGGGGGGCAGTTGAAAAACTGTTTTTT	CASKIQGGAVEKLFF
TRBD2	.	TRBV10-2	13	TRBJ2-3	TGCGCCAGCAGTACTAGCGCTCCTGATACGCAGTATTTT	CASSTSAPDTQYF
TRBD2	.	TRBV7-9	15	TRBJ2-5	TGTGCCAGCAGCTTAGTACCAGCGGGAGAAGAGACCCAGTACTTC	CASSLVPAGEETQYF
.	few	TRBV28	16	TRBJ1-4	TGTGCCAGCACCCCCTCGTTGGGGGTTTCCCGCGAAAAACTGTTTTTT	CASTPSLGVSREKLFF
TRBD2	.	TRBV9	15	TRBJ2-2	TGTGCCAGCAGTACGACTAGCCGGTCCGCCGGGGAGCTGTTTTTT	CASSTTSRSAGELFF
TRBD1	once	TRBV11-1	14	TRBJ1-2	TGTGCCAGCAGCTTCAACCGGGACAGTTATGGCTACACCTTC	CASSFNRDSYGYTF
TRBD2	.	TRBV30	15	TRBJ2-3	TGTGCCTGGCAGGACAGCGGGAGGATAGCAGATACGCAGTATTTT	CAWQDSGRIADTQYF
TRBD2	.	TRBV6-2/TRBV6-3	16	TRBJ2-1	TGTGCCAGCAGCCCAACCCTAGCGGTTCACTACAATGAGCAGTTCTTC	CASSPTLAVHYNEQFF
TRBD2	.	TRBV29-1	14	TRBJ2-1	TGCAGCGTTGACCAACCGACTAGCATGAATGAGCAGTTCTTC	CSVDQPTSMNEQFF
.	.	TRBV7-3	18	TRBJ2-1	TGTGCCAGCAGCTTACAATCCGGGACCAACAAACCCTACAATGAGCAGTTCTTC	CASSLQSGTNKPYNEQFF
.	.	TRBV19	14	TRBJ2-2	TGTGCCAGTACTAGGACACCGAACACCGGGGAGCTGTTTTTT	CASTRTPNTGELFF
TRBD1	.	TRBV2	15	TRBJ1-5	TGTGCCAGCAGTGAGTCCCCAGGGGGGAATCAGCCCCAGCATTTT	CASSESPGGNQPQHF